The next 10 T cell receptor beta chains were all read from a single sample in a study of blood T cell repertoires in COVID-19. The method was immunoSEQ multiplex PCR; TCRdb's version includes in-frame clones alone and lacks a portion of them. The sample holds 450,000 or so clones; about 88% are singletons and the top ten take roughly 0.92%. The sample was peripheral blood. These receptors were collected from a man younger than 30 with COVID-19, enrolled during active disease.

The chain uses TRBV5-1 and TRBJ2-1; 7 nucleotides match TRBD2. The junction had 13 bases not matched to a gene; V was cut back by 4 bases and J by 15 bases. The germline V gene encodes CDR1 SGHRS and CDR2 YFSETQ. The CDR3 sequence is 13 residues long. The CDR3 sequence is CASSRSESGKAFF. The CDR3 nucleotides are TGCGCCAGCAGCCGCTCGGAAAGCGGGAAGGCGTTCTTC.

V and J are TRBV10-2 and TRBJ2-1, with 8 bases aligning to TRBD1. The junction had 6 bases not matched to a gene; V was cut back by 2 bases and J by 6 bases. The CDR3 length is 15 residues. Germline V gene sequence: CDR1 WSHSY, CDR2 SAAADI. CDR3 sequence reads: CASSERQGALNEQFF. The CDR3 DNA follows: TGCGCCAGCAGTGAGAGGCAGGGGGCACTCAATGAGCAGTTCTTC.

The chain recombines TRBV27 with TRBJ2-1, with 10 bases aligning to TRBD2. V was pared by 4 bases and J by 6 bases, with 6 bases of the junction left unmatched. Per the germline V gene, CDR1 is MNHEY and CDR2 is SMNVEV (reference sequence). There are 15 residues in the CDR3. The CDR3 region is CASSWSGGASNEQFF. CDR3 sequence (DNA): TGTGCCAGCAGTTGGAGCGGGGGGGCATCCAATGAGCAGTTCTTC.

The V and J genes are TRBV19 and TRBJ2-1; 7 bases map to TRBD2. The germline CDR1 and CDR2 sequences are LNHDA and SQIVND (reference sequence). Trimming removed 2 bases from V and 7 bases from J; junction bases left unmatched: 8. The CDR3 runs to 15 residues. CDR3 protein: CASSIWGGTRNEQFF. The CDR3 DNA reads TGTGCCAGTAGTATATGGGGGGGGACGAGAAATGAGCAGTTCTTC.

The V gene is TRBV7-2, the J gene TRBJ2-7; 8 bases match TRBD2. From germline, CDR1 is SGHTA and CDR2 FQGNSA. The ends lost 1 base at V and 6 bases at J; junction bases unmatched: 2. The CDR3 covers 13 residues. The CDR3 DNA follows: TGTGCCAGCAGCTTAGTAGCGGGATCCGAGCAGTACTTC. It specifies CASSLVAGSEQYF. The whole variable domain, filled in from reference TRBV7-2 and TRBJ2-7, reads GAGVSQSPSNKVTEKGKDVELRCDPISGHTALYWYRQSLGQGLEFLIYFQGNSAPDKSGLPSDRFSAERTGGSVSTLTIQRTQQEDSAVYLCASSLVAGSEQYFGPGTRLTVT.

The chain joins TRBV6-5 to TRBJ1-1, with D perhaps matching TRBD1 (5 bases). The germline V and J ends were trimmed by 6 bases and 1 base, with 12 bases remaining between them. The germline V gene has CDR1 MNHEY and CDR2 SVGAGI. The CDR3 is made up of 14 amino acids. The chain's CDR3 is CASRQEIQNTEAFF. CDR3 in DNA: TGTGCCAGCAGACAGGAGATTCAGAACACTGAAGCTTTCTTT.

The chain uses TRBV2 and TRBJ2-3; 14 bases are a match to TRBD2. Trimming took 4 bases from V and 5 from J; bases not matched to a gene: 5. Germline lookup yields CDR1 SNHLY and CDR2 FYNNEI. CDR3 size: 16 residues. CDR3: CASSVTSGRDKDTQYF. Here the CDR3 DNA reads TGTGCCAGCAGTGTGACTAGCGGGAGGGATAAAGATACGCAGTATTTT.

CDR3 sequence (DNA): TGTGCCAGCAGCAAAGGGCTAGGGGCAGGGGTTAGGCACACAGATACGCAGTATTTT. Protein product: CASSKGLGAGVRHTDTQYF. The chain has TRBV21-1 and TRBJ2-3; the DNA was not used to check the table's D call, TRBD1. TRBV21-1 is a pseudogene segment. This CDR3 has 19 residues.

V gene TRBV19 combines with J gene TRBJ1-2, with TRBD1 identical over 7 bases. This CDR3 comprises 16 residues. Germline V gives CDR1 LNHDA, CDR2 SQIVND (reference sequence). J was trimmed by 4 bases and V by 4 bases; bases with no gene match: 12. The CDR3 DNA sequence: TGTGCCAGTAGTAGAACCTCCGGGACAGCCATCTATGGCTACACCTTC. Protein: CASSRTSGTAIYGYTF.

The V and J genes are TRBV3-1 (or the pseudogene TRBV3-2) and TRBJ2-7; TRBD2 agrees at 7 bases. CDR1 and CDR2 (germline): LGHDT, YNNKEL (reference sequence). The CDR3 is 13 residues long. The V and J ends lost 4 bases and 6 bases, in that order; junction bases with no gene match: 6. DNA for the CDR3: TGTGCCAGCAGCCGAAGCATAGCGGGCGAGCAGTACTTC. This translates into CASSRSIAGEQYF.